This entry describes one T cell receptor beta chain. The target antigen is unknown. This entry is derived from a study of early T cells in non-severe SARS-CoV-2 infection. Individual cDNA molecules each received unique molecular identifiers attached to them. One entry per CDR3 protein results from TCRdb running MiXCR on the 5' RACE reads. The table shows more than 75,000 distinct CDR3 sequences, with over 10% occurring only once. Findings and limits, study-wide: Sequences matched to VDJdb favored anti-spike CD8 responses, while private and CD4 specificities were missed.

Germline-derived CDR1 and CDR2 are DFQATT and SNEGSKA (reference sequence). This CDR3 contains 14 residues. V gave up 0 bases and J gave up 5 bases; unmatched junction bases: 5. The sample consisted of whole blood. The genes are TRBV20-1 and TRBJ1-1; TRBD1 matches 8 bases. This TCR derives from an adult who was a healthcare worker with PCR-confirmed SARS-CoV-2 infection or an uninfected control (not recorded which). The CDR3, as DNA: TGCAGTGCTAGAGAACCGCAGGGGGCAACTGAAGCTTTCTTT. This translates into CSAREPQGATEAFF.